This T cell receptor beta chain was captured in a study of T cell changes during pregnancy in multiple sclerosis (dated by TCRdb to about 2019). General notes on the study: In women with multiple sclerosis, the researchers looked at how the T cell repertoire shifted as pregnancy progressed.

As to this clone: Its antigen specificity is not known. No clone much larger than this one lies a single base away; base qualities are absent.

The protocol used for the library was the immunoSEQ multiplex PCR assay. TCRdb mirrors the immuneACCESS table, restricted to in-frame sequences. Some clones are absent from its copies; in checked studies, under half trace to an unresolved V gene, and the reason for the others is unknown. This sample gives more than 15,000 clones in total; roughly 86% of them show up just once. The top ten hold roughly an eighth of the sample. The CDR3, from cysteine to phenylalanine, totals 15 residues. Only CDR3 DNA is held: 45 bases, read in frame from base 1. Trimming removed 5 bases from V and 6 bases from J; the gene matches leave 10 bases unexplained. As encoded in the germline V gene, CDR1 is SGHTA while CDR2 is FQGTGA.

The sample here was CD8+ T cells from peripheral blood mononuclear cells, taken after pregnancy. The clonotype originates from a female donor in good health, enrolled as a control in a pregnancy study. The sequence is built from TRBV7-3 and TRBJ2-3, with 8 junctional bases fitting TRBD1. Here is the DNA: TGTGCCAGCAGCCCGACAGGGGCGGCTTCGGATACGCAGTATTTT. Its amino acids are CASSPTGAASDTQYF.